This T cell receptor beta chain came from a study of resident and recirculating memory T cells in vitiligo. In the study overall: Epidermis came from shave biopsies of lesional and nonlesional sites, plus PBMCs.

The germline gives CDR1 MDHEN, CDR2 SYDVKM. Losses at the gene ends were 4 bases for V and 4 bases for J; bases not matched to a gene: 7. This CDR3 is 15 amino acids long. Study conclusions and caveats: Clonality differed among vitiligo lesions, with no unique dominant clone.

Patients had received no treatment within the previous three months. About this clone: Its matching antigen is unknown.

TCRdb's table, derived via immunoSEQ multiplex PCR, lists solely in-frame clones and lacks some. This table has some 70,000 clones, just over 90% appearing once. The sequenced material came from blood. The clonotype originates from a male donor with vitiligo. The rearrangement uses TRBV28 and TRBJ2-7; 10 nucleotides match TRBD1. In nucleotides, the CDR3 is TGTGCCAGCAGTTCACAGGGACAGGGGCTATACGAGCAGTACTTC. Amino acid sequence: CASSSQGQGLYEQYF.